This T cell receptor beta chain was found in a study of a mutant IDH1 vaccine in newly diagnosed glioma. The table came from immunoSEQ multiplex PCR; TCRdb's copy has only in-frame clones and leaves some out. The sample lists 25,000 to 30,000 clones; approximately 79% were seen once. On this clone: What it binds is unknown.

The germline CDR1 and CDR2 sequences are MNHNS and SASEGT. This CDR3 has 15 amino acids. V lost 10 bases and J 7 bases, leaving 23 bases between the germline ends. Time point: week 5, during vaccination. The vaccine gave 300 ug of a 20-mer mutant IDH1 peptide subcutaneously per dose. The origin of this receptor is a man aged 40-49 years with glioma. Some clones in this sample may be carry-over from other donors' samples. Here the sequenced sample was PBMCs, taken from a glioma patient whose treatment included an IDH1 peptide vaccine. V and J are TRBV6-1 and TRBJ2-1; a weak D match, TRBD2 (7 bases). CDR3 protein: CATWGLGGAGNEQFF. In nucleotides, the CDR3 is TGTGCCACTTGGGGTTTAGGGGGGGCAGGGAATGAGCAGTTCTTC.